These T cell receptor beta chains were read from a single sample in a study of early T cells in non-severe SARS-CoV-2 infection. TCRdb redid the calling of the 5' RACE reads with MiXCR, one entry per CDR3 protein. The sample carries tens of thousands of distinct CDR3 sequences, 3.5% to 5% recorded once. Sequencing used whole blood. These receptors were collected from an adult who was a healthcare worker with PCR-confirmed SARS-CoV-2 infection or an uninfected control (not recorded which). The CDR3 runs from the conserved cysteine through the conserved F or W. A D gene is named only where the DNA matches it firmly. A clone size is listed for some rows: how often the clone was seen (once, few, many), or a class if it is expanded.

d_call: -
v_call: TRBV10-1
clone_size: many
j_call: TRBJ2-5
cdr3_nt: TGCGCCAGCAGTGGCCAGTTGAAAGAGACCCAGTACTTC
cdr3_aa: CASSGQLKETQYF

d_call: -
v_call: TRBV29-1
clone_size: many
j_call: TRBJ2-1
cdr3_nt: TGCAGCGTTGAAGCAGATACCTCCTACAATGAGCAGTTCTTC
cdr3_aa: CSVEADTSYNEQFF

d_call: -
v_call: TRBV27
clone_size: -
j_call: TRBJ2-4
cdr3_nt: TGTGCCAGCAGTTTACGGGGAGCCAAAAACATTCAGTACTTC
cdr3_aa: CASSLRGAKNIQYF

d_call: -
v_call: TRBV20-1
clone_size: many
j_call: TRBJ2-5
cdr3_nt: TGCAGTGCTAGGTCGGGGGGCCGGGTAGAAGAGACCCAGTACTTC
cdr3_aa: CSARSGGRVEETQYF

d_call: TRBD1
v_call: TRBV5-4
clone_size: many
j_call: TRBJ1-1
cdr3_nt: TGTGCCAGCAGCATAGGGACAGGTGAAGCTTTCTTT
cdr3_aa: CASSIGTGEAFF

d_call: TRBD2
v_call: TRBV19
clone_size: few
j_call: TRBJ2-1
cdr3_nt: TGTGCCAGTAGCCGACTAGCGGGGGGTCAGGATGAGCAGTTCTTC
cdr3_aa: CASSRLAGGQDEQFF

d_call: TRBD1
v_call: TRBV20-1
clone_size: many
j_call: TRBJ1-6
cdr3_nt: TGCAGTGCAACCGAACACGGACAGGGAGTGGGCCGGGGTTCACCCCTCCACTTT
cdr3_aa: CSATEHGQGVGRGSPLHF

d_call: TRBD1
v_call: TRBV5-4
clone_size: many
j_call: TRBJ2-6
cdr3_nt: TGTGCCAGCAGCTTGGACAGGGGGTACGGGGCCAACGTCCTGACTTTC
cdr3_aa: CASSLDRGYGANVLTF

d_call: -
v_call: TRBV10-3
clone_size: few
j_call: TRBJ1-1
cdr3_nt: TGTGCCATCAGTGGTGGGTCGACAGAGAACACTGAAGCTTTCTTT
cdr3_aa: CAISGGSTENTEAFF

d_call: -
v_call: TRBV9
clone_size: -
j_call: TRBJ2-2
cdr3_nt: TGTGCCAGCAGCTACCTGGTACCCGGGGAGCTGTTTTTT
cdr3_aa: CASSYLVPGELFF

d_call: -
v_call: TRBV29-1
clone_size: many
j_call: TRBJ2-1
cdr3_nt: TGCAGCGTTGCGAACGTATACAATGAGCAGTTCTTC
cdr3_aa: CSVANVYNEQFF